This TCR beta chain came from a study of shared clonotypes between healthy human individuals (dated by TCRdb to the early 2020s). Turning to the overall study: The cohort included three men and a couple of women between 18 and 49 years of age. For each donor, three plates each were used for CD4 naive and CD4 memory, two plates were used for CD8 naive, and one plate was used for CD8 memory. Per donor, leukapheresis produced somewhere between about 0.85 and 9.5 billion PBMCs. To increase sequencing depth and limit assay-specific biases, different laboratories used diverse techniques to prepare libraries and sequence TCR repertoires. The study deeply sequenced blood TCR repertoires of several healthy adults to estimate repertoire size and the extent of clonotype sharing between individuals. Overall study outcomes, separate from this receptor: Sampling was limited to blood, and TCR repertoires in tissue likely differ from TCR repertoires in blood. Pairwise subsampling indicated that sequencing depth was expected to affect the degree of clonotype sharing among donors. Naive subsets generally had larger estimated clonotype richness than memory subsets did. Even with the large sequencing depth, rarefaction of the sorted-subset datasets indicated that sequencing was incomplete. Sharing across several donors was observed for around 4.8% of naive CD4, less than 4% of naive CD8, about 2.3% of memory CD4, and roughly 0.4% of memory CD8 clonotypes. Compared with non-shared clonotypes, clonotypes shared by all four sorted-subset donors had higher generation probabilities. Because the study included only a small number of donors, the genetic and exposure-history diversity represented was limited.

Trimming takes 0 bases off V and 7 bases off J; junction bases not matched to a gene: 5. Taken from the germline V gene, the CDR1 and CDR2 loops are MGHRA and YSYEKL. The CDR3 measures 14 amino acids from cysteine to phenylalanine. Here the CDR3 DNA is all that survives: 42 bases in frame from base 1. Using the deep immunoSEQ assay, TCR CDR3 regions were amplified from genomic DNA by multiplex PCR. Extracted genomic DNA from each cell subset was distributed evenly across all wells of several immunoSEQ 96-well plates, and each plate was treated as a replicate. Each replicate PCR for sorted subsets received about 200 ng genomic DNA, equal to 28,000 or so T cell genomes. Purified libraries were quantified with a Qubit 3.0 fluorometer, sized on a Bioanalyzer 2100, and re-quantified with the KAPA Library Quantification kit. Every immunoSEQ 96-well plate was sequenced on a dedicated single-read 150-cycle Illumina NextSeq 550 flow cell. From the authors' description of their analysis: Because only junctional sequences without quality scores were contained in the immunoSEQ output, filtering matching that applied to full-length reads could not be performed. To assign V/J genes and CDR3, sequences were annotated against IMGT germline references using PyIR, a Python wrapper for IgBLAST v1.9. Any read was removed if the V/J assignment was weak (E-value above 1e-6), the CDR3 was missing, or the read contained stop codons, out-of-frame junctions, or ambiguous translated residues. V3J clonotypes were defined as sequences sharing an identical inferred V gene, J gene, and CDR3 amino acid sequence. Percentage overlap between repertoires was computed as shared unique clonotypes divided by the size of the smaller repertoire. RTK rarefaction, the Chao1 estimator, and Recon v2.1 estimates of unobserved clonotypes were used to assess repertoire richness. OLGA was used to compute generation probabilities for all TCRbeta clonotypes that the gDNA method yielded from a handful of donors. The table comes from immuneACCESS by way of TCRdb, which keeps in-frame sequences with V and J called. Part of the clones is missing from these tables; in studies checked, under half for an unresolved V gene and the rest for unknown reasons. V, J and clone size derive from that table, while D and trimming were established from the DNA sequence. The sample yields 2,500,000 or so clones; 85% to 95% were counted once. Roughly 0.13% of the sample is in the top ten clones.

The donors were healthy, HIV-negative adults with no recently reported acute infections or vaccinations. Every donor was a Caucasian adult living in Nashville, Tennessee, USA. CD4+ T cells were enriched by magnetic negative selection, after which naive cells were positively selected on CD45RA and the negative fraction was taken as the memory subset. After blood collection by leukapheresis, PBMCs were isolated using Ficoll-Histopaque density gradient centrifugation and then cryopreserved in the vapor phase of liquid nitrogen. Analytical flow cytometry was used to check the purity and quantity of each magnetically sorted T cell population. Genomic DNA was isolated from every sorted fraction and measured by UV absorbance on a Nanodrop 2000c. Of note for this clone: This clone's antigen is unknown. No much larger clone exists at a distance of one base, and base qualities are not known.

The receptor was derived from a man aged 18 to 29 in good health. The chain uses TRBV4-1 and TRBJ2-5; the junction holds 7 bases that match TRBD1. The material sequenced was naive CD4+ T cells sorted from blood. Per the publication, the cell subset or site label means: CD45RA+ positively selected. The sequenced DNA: TGCGCCAGCAGCCAAGACCAGACAGGGTGGACCCAGTACTTC. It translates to CASSQDQTGWTQYF.